Listed below are T cell receptor beta chains from one sample, sequenced in a study of CD8+ T cells in alopecia areata. The method was immunoSEQ multiplex PCR; TCRdb's version includes in-frame clones alone and lacks a portion of them. This sample has 160,000 or so clones, with less than 70% found just once. This material consisted of CD4+ T cells sorted from blood, taken at week 4, from a patient treated with tofacitinib. Receptors originate from a human donor with alopecia areata. Each CDR3 is given with its conserved first and last residue. A D gene is named only where the DNA matches it firmly. Clone size appears in some rows only: once, few, many, or a class for an expanded clone.

TRBD1	TRBV30	TRBJ2-2	few	TGTGCCTGGAGTGGGACAGGGGTAGACGGGGAGCTGTTTTTT	CAWSGTGVDGELFF
NA	TRBV11-2	TRBJ2-1	NA	TGTGCCAGCAGCTTAGATCGTCGGAATGAGCAGTTCTTC	CASSLDRRNEQFF
NA	TRBV29-1	TRBJ2-3	NA	TGCAGCGTTGTGAAGGCAGATACGCAGTATTTT	CSVVKADTQYF
NA	TRBV18	TRBJ1-1	NA	TGTGCCAGCTCACAAACCAACGCGGGGGACACTGAAGCTTTCTTT	CASSQTNAGDTEAFF
NA	TRBV6-5	TRBJ1-4	NA	TGTGCCAGCAGTTACTACAGGCCAAATGAAAAACTGTTTTTT	CASSYYRPNEKLFF
NA	TRBV27	TRBJ2-5	NA	TGTGCCAGCGCTCTGACCCACGGGCAAGAGACCCAGTACTTC	CASALTHGQETQYF
NA	TRBV2	TRBJ2-5	many	TGTGCCAGCACCAGGGACATGGGGGTAGGAGAGACCCAGTACTTC	CASTRDMGVGETQYF
NA	TRBV5-1	TRBJ1-3	NA	TGCGCCAGCAGCTTGAAGGCCTCTGGAAACACCATATATTTT	CASSLKASGNTIYF
NA	TRBV27	TRBJ1-1	NA	TGTGCCAGCAGTTATTGGGGGGGTGGGGAGACTGAAGCTTTCTTT	CASSYWGGGETEAFF
NA	TRBV29-1	TRBJ2-1	NA	TGCAGCGTTGGGACTTTAGCGGCGAATGAGCAGTTCTTC	CSVGTLAANEQFF
NA	TRBV30	TRBJ2-2	NA	TGTGCCTGGAGTACCTCGGCAGCCGGGGAGCTGTTTTTT	CAWSTSAAGELFF
TRBD1	TRBV27	TRBJ1-2	NA	TGTGCCAGCAGACCTACAGGGGGCGATGGCTACACCTTC	CASRPTGGDGYTF
NA	TRBV7-3	TRBJ2-7	NA	TGCGCCAGCAGCTTAGGGAGAAACTACGAGCAGTACTTC	CASSLGRNYEQYF
TRBD2	TRBV9	TRBJ2-7	NA	TGTGCCAGCGGCCGCGGGGGACCCGTCGGCGAGCAGTACTTC	CASGRGGPVGEQYF
NA	TRBV25-1	TRBJ2-6	NA	TGTGCCAGCTCCGACGCTGGGGCCAACGTCCTGACTTTC	CASSDAGANVLTF
NA	TRBV5-1	TRBJ1-2	once	TGCGCCAGCAGCTTCGGATCTGACTATGGCTACACCTTC	CASSFGSDYGYTF
NA	TRBV30	TRBJ1-4	NA	TGTGCCTGGAGTGGTGCAACTAATGAAAAACTGTTTTTT	CAWSGATNEKLFF
NA	TRBV30	TRBJ1-1	NA	TGTGCCTGGAAAAGGGAGAGGGCTGAAGCTTTCTTT	CAWKRERAEAFF
NA	TRBV5-1	TRBJ2-1	NA	TGCGCCAGCAGCGACCCCAGGACGTCAGGGTACGGTGAGCAGTTCTTC	CASSDPRTSGYGEQFF
TRBD1	TRBV15	TRBJ1-2	NA	TGTGCCACCAGCAGAGTTGGGACAGAGAGAAACTGTGGCTACACCTTC	CATSRVGTERNCGYTF
TRBD1	TRBV27	TRBJ1-6	NA	TGTGCCAGCAGTGCAAACCGACAGGGACGGAGGAAGTCACCCCTCCACTTT	CASSANRQGRRKSPLHF
TRBD1	TRBV7-8	TRBJ1-2	NA	TGTGCCAGCAGCTTGGGGACAGGGGATAAAGGCTACACCTTC	CASSLGTGDKGYTF
NA	TRBV30	TRBJ1-6	NA	TGTGCCTGGAGTGTACCGGGGAGATATTCACCCCTCCACTTT	CAWSVPGRYSPLHF
NA	TRBV5-6	TRBJ1-6	NA	TGTGCCAGCAGGAGCGAGGGGTCACCCCTCCACTTT	CASRSEGSPLHF
TRBD1	TRBV9	TRBJ2-5	NA	TGTGCCAGCAGCGTAGGACAGGGGAAGGGAGAGACCCAGTACTTC	CASSVGQGKGETQYF
NA	TRBV6-5	TRBJ1-2	NA	TGTGCCAGCAGTTACTCGAGAGGGGTCAATGGCTACACCTTC	CASSYSRGVNGYTF
NA	TRBV7-2	TRBJ1-6	NA	TGTGCCAGCAGCTTCCGGCAGGCGGGTTCACCCCTCCACTTT	CASSFRQAGSPLHF
TRBD2	TRBV29-1	TRBJ2-1	NA	TGCAGCGTTGAAGGGCTAGCGGGGGGCCCCTCCTACAATGAGCAGTTCTTC	CSVEGLAGGPSYNEQFF
NA	TRBV6-5	TRBJ2-2	NA	TGTGCCAGCAGTTATCGTAGGTTCGGGGAGCTGTTTTTT	CASSYRRFGELFF
NA	TRBV29-1	TRBJ1-1	NA	TGCAGCTGTACAACTAACACTGAAGCTTTCTTT	CSCTTNTEAFF
NA	TRBV20-1	TRBJ2-1	NA	TGCAGTGCACCCCGCAGCAATGAGCAGTTCTTC	CSAPRSNEQFF